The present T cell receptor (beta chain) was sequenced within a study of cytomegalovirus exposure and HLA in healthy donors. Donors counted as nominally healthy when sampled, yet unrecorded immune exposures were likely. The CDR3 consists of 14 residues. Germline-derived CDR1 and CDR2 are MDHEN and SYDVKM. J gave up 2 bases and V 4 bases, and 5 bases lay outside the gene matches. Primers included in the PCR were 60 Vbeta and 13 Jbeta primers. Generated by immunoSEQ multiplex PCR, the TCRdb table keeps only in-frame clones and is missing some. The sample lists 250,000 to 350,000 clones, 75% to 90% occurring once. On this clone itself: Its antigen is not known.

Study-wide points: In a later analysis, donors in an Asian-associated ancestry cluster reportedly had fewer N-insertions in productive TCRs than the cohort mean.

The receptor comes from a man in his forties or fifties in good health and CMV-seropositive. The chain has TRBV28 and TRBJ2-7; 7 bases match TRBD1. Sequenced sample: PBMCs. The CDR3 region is CASSYRQGTYEQYF. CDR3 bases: TGTGCCAGCAGTTATCGACAGGGAACCTACGAGCAGTACTTC.